This TCR beta chain was sequenced during a study of T cell changes during pregnancy in multiple sclerosis. V lost 9 bases and J 6 bases, leaving 14 bases between the germline ends. Germline V CDR1 and CDR2: LNHDA, SQIVND (reference sequence). The CDR3 runs 12 residues. Assay used: immunoSEQ multiplex PCR; TCRdb lists only in-frame clones, some missing. The data hold 75,000 to 100,000 clones, with about 92% observed a single time. This specimen was peripheral blood, taken after pregnancy. The sequence was obtained from a female donor in good health, enrolled as a control in a pregnancy study. The rearrangement links TRBV19 to TRBJ1-2, with D possibly matching TRBD1 (6 bases). CDR3 in DNA: TGTGCCAGCTATACAGGGACACATGGCTACACCTTC. Amino acid sequence: CASYTGTHGYTF.